This TCR beta chain was sequenced in a study of T cells in Graves' hyperthyroidism and ophthalmopathy. Template material for amplifying TCR beta CDR3 regions consisted of RNA transcripts. RT-PCR in the first round (using the HTBI primer set) targeted the TCR CDR3. TCRdb reanalysed the multiplex PCR reads using MiXCR and keeps one entry per CDR3 protein. Here the sample spans 110,000 to 150,000 distinct CDR3 sequences, approximately 20% being singletons. Study observations and caveats: Most clonotypes that expanded in the thyroid above 0.001 also showed up in blood.

Hyperthyroidism in the patients, aged 18 to 65, was newly diagnosed and under 2 months in duration. A sample of blood taken at first hyperthyroidism diagnosis preceded any ophthalmopathy symptoms. This clonotype showed up many times. Its target is not known. Trimming removed 1 base at V and 8 bases at J, with 14 bases between. CDR3 size: 13 residues. CDR1 and CDR2 (germline): SQVTM, ANQGSEA. This sequence originates from a woman aged 50 to 60 with Graves' hyperthyroidism that later progressed to Graves' ophthalmopathy. The V and J genes are TRBV29-1 and TRBJ1-1; TRBD1 is a possible D gene (6 bases). Sequencing used blood. Here the CDR3 reads CSVEVPGTPEAFF. The CDR3 region has the DNA TGCAGCGTTGAAGTTCCCGGGACACCCGAAGCTTTCTTT.